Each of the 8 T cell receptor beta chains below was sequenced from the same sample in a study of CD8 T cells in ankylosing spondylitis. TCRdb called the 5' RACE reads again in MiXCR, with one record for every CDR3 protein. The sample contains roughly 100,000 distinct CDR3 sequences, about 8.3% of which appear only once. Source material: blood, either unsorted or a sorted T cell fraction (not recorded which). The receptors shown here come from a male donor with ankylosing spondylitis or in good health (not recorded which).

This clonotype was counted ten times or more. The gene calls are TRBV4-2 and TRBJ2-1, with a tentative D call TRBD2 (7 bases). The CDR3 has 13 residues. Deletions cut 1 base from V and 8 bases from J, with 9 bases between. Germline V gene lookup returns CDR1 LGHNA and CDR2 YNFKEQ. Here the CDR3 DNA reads TGTGCCAGCAGCCAAGCGGGGGGCGATGAGCAGTTCTTC. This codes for CASSQAGGDEQFF.

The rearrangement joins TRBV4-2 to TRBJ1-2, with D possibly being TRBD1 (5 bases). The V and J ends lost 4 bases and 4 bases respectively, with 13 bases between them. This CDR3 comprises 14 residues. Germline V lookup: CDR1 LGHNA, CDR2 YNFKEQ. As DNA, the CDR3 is TGTGCCAGCAGCCCAACAGGAAACTTCTATGGCTACACCTTC. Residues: CASSPTGNFYGYTF.

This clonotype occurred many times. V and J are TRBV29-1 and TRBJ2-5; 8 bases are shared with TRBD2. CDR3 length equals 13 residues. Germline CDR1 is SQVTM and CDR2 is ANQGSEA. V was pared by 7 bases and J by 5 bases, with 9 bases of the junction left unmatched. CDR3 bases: TGCAGCGGGGGACTAGTTCTAGGGGAGACCCAGTACTTC. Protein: CSGGLVLGETQYF.

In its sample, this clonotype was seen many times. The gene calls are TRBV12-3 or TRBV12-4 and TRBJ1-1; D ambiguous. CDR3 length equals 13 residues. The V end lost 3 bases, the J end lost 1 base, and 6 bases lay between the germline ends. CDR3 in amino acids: CASSLVRNTEAFF. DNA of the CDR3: TGTGCCAGCAGTTTGGTCAGGAACACTGAAGCTTTCTTT.

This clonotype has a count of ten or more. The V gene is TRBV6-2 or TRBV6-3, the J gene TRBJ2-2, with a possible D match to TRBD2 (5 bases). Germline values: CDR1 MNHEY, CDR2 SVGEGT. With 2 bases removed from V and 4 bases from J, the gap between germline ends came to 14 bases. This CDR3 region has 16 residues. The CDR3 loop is CASSYPLAELTGELFF. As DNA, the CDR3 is TGTGCCAGCAGTTACCCCCTAGCCGAACTCACCGGGGAGCTGTTTTTT.

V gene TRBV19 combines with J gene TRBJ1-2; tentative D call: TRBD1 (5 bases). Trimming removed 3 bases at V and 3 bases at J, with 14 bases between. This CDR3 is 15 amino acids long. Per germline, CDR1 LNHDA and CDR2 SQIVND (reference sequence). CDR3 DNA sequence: TGTGCCAGTAGTATCCCCCGGGTGGGGGACTATGGCTACACCTTC. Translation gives CASSIPRVGDYGYTF. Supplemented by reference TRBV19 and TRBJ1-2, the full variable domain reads DGGITQSPKYLFRKEGQNVTLSCEQNLNHDAMYWYRQDPGQGLRLIYYSQIVNDFQKGDIAEGYSVSREKKESFPLTVTSAQKNPTAFYLCASSIPRVGDYGYTFGSGTRLTVV.

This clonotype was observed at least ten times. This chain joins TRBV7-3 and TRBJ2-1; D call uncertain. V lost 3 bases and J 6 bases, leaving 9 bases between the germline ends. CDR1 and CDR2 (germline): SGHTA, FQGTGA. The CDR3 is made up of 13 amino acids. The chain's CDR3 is CASSFTSGNEQFF. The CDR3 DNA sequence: TGTGCCAGCAGCTTCACATCGGGCAATGAGCAGTTCTTC.

The CDR3 is CASSPELAGGYYEQYF. For the CDR3, the DNA is TGTGCCAGCAGCCCCGAACTAGCGGGAGGGTACTACGAGCAGTACTTC. The V gene is TRBV14, the J gene TRBJ2-7; TRBD2 agrees at 13 bases. V lost 4 bases and J lost 3; bases outside the gene matches: 6. The V gene's germline CDR1 is SGHDN and CDR2 FVKESK. CDR3 length equals 16 residues.